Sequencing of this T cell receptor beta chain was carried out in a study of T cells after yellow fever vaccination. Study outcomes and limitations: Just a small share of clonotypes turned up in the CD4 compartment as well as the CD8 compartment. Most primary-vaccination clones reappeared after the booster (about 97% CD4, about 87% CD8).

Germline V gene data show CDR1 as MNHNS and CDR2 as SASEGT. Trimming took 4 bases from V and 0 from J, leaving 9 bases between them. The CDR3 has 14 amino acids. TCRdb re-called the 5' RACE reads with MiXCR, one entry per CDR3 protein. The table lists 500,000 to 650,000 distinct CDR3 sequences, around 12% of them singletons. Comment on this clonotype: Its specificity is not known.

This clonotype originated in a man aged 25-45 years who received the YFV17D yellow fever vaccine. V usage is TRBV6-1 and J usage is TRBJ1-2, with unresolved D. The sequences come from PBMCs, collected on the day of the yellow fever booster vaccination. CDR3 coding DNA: TGTGCCAGCAGTGCCACCAGCTCTAACTATGGCTACACCTTC. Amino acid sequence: CASSATSSNYGYTF.